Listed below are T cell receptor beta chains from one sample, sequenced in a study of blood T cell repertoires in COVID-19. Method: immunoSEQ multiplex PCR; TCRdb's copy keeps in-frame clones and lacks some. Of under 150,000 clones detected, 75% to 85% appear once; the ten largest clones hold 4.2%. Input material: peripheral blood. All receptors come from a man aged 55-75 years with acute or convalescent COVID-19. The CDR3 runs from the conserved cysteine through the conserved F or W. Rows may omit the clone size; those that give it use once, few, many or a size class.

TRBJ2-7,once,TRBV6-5,CASSSGTSGSRYEQYF
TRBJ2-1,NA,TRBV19,CASRRKAGVGNEQFF
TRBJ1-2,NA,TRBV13,CASSLLRDSPLYGYTF
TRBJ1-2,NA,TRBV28,CASSGQLNYGYTF
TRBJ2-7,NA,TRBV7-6,CASSLGLIGEQYF
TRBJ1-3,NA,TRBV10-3,CAISESRQGLYF
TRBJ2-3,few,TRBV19,CASSIELAGDGDTQYF
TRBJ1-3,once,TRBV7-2,CASSPGVLRNTIYF
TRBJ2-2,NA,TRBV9,CASSVVPEGIGELFF
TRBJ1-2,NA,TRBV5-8,CASSLAPGGSGYTF
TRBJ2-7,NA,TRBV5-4,CASSYTGLAGGEQYF
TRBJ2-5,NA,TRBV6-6,CASRSGDGETQYF
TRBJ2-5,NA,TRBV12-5,CASGLVLGAARVETQYF
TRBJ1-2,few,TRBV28,CASSFLGTGDGYTF
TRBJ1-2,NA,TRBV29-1,CSVASDRRDGYTF
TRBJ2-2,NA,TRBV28,CASSSAGTPNTGELFF
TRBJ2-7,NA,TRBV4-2,CASSNRGSSYEQYF
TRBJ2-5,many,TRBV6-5,CASSPDSLLQETQYF
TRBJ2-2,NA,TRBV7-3,CASRCPGLAGVVSNTGELFF
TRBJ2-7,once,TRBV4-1,CASSQEAYEQYF
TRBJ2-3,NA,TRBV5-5,CASSPGLAGVITDTQYF
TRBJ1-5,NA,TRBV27,CASSPAGQGYQPQHF
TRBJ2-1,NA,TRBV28,CASGGSSYNEQFF
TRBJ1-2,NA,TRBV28,CASSSDSVNYGYTF
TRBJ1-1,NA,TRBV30,CAWSVLRNTEAFF
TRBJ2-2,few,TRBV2,CASSERGATGELFF
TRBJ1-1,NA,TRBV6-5,CASSQGFSEAFF
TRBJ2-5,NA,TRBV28,CASSLPGAGLQETQYF
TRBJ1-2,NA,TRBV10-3,CAISDPLRLRRSNYGYTF
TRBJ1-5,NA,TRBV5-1,CASSPGSFQGGPQHF
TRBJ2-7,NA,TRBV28,CASRSGGGSYEQYF
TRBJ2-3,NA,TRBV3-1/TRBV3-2,CASSQVGGSGDTQYF
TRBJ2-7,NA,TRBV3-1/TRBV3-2,CASSQSLAGVYEQYF
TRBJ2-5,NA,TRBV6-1,CASSEAGKYF
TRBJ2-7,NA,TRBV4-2,CASSPTSGYYEQYF
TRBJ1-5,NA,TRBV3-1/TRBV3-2,CASSQGARQPQHF
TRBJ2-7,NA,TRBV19,CASSRGMGDRPYEQYF
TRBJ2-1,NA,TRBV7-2,CASSWGLAGNEQFF
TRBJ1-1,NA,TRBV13,CASSLAGDTEAFF
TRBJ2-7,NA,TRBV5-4,CASSQTSGGREQYF
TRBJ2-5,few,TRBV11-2,CACGLAGGETQYF
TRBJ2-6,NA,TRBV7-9,CASSLGASGANVLTF
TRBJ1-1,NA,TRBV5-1,CASSPGEGTEAFF
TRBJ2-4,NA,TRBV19,CASKASGNINIQYF
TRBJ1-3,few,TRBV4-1,CASSQAAARGSGNTIYF
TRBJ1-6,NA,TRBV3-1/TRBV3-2,CASSQDRTLSPLHF
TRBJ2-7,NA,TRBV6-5,CATAGNLREQYF
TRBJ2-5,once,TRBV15,CATSLRQGAGETQYF
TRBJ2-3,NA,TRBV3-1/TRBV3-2,CASSPPGAGATDTQYF
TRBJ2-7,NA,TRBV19,CASRGSVGQGVYEQYF